One sample yielded the 18 T cell receptor beta chains listed below, sequenced in a study of blood T cell repertoires in COVID-19. Measured with immunoSEQ multiplex PCR; TCRdb has only the in-frame clones, and not every one. The sample holds 200,000 to 300,000 clones; around nine tenths are singletons and the top ten take more than 0.65%. Sequences were obtained from peripheral blood. The receptors were sampled from a man under 40 with COVID-19, enrolled during active disease.

V usage is TRBV10-3 and J usage is TRBJ1-1; TRBD1 agrees at 7 bases. Germline CDR1 is ENHRY and CDR2 is SYGVKD. The CDR3 runs 14 residues. V lost 4 bases and J lost 4; bases outside the gene matches: 6. The CDR3 DNA reads TGTGCCATCAGTGGAGACAGGGTCGGCACTGAAGCTTTCTTT. Translated: CAISGDRVGTEAFF.

This clone was observed once. The rearrangement joins TRBV4-1 to TRBJ2-3, with 13 bases fitting TRBD2. J gave up 1 base and V 4 bases, and 8 bases lay outside the gene matches. Germline CDR1 is MGHRA and CDR2 is YSYEKL. This CDR3 spans 18 amino acids. In DNA, the CDR3 is TGCGCCAGCAGCCTCACTAGCGGGGGGGCCGGGGGCACAGATACGCAGTATTTT. It codes for CASSLTSGGAGGTDTQYF.

The sample holds one count of this clone. The CDR3 nucleotides are TGTGCCAGCAGCCTGAGACAGGGAACCGAGCAGTACTTC. Its protein product is CASSLRQGTEQYF. The chain couples TRBV11-2 to TRBJ2-7; 7 bases match TRBD1. Losses at the gene ends were 5 bases for V and 6 bases for J; bases not matched to a gene: 7. The CDR3 contains 13 residues. Looked up from germline, CDR1 is SGHAT and CDR2 is FQNNGV.

The CDR3 sequence: CASSLRSSGANVLTF. In DNA, the CDR3 is TGCGCCAGCAGCCTGAGGAGCTCTGGGGCCAACGTCCTGACTTTC. The chain is built from TRBV5-1 and TRBJ2-6; D not resolved. The CDR3 sequence is 15 residues long. Between the trimmed V and J ends, which lost 4 bases and 0 bases, there was a span of 8 bases. CDR1 and CDR2 from the germline V gene are SGHRS and YFSETQ.

The rearrangement joins TRBV9 to TRBJ2-1; possibly TRBD2 for D (5 bases). Germline lookup yields CDR1 SGDLS and CDR2 YYNGEE. Trimming stripped 0 bases from V and 3 bases from J, with 13 bases between. CDR3 length equals 16 residues. CDR3 nucleotides: TGTGCCAGCAGCGTAGTTGATGGTAGCGTCTACAATGAGCAGTTCTTC. The encoded protein is CASSVVDGSVYNEQFF.

The gene calls are TRBV5-5 and TRBJ2-1, with TRBD2 matching 14 bases. This CDR3 region has 17 residues. The germline gives CDR1 SGHKS, CDR2 YYEKEE (reference sequence). After removal of 0 bases from V and 2 bases from J, the junction contained 1 base not matched to a gene. The CDR3 spells CASSLEGLAGAYNEQFF. The CDR3 nucleotides are TGTGCCAGCAGCTTGGAGGGACTAGCGGGGGCCTACAATGAGCAGTTCTTC.

The rearrangement uses TRBV6-1 and TRBJ2-7; a possible D gene is TRBD2 (5 bases). CDR1 and CDR2 from the germline V gene are MNHNS and SASEGT. Deletions cut 4 bases from V and 0 bases from J, with 16 bases between. The CDR3 is made up of 16 amino acids. The CDR3 region is CASSGAKTTSSYEQYF. CDR3 nucleotide sequence: TGTGCCAGCAGTGGGGCAAAGACTACCTCCTCCTACGAGCAGTACTTC.

This chain joins TRBV2 and TRBJ1-1; 7 bases fit TRBD1. Losses at the gene ends were 6 bases for V and 0 bases for J; bases not matched to a gene: 16. CDR3 length: 18 amino acids. Germline assignment: CDR1 SNHLY and CDR2 FYNNEI. CDR3 sequence: CASRARQGSGGVNTEAFF. The CDR3 nucleotides are TGTGCCAGCAGGGCAAGACAGGGTTCGGGGGGGGTGAACACTGAAGCTTTCTTT. Using reference TRBV2 and TRBJ1-1 for the parts outside the CDR3, the full variable domain is EPEVTQTPSHQVTQMGQEVILRCVPISNHLYFYWYRQILGQKVEFLVSFYNNEISEKSEIFDDQFSVERPDGSNFTLKIRSTKLEDSAMYFCASRARQGSGGVNTEAFFGQGTRLTVV.

This clone has a single count. The genes are TRBV25-1 and TRBJ1-1, with D maybe TRBD1 (5 bases). From germline, CDR1 is MGHDK and CDR2 SYGVNS. CDR3 length: 14 residues. V was trimmed by 8 bases and J by 1 base, leaving 14 bases between them. CDR3 bases: TGTGCCAGCTCCCGGGGGGTCAGGAACACTGAAGCTTTCTTT. Translation: CASSRGVRNTEAFF.

The genes are TRBV5-1 and TRBJ2-2; D is unresolved. The germline V and J ends were trimmed by 4 bases and 0 bases, with 10 bases remaining between them. This CDR3 has 15 residues. Germline assignment: CDR1 SGHRS and CDR2 YFSETQ. The CDR3 protein is CASSPQVSNTGELFF. The CDR3 bases are TGCGCCAGCAGCCCCCAGGTGTCGAACACCGGGGAGCTGTTTTTT.

This chain joins TRBV4-1 and TRBJ1-1, with 7 bases matching TRBD1. V was clipped by 6 bases and J by 4 bases; unmatched bases: 5. CDR1 is MGHRA, CDR2 YSYEKL, per germline. This CDR3 region has 13 residues. The CDR3 DNA reads as TGCGCCAGCAGACAGACAGGGAGCACTGAAGCTTTCTTT. It yields the protein CASRQTGSTEAFF.

In DNA form, the CDR3 reads TGTGCCAGCAGCCCCACTAGCTCTGGGGCCAACGTCCTGACTTTC. It yields the protein CASSPTSSGANVLTF. The V and J genes are TRBV6-5 and TRBJ2-6; possibly TRBD2 for D (5 bases). The CDR3 extends over 15 amino acids. Trimming stripped 6 bases from V and 0 bases from J, with 9 bases between. The germline V gene encodes CDR1 MNHEY and CDR2 SVGAGI.

The rearrangement uses TRBV7-9 and TRBJ2-4; tentative D call: TRBD2 (6 bases). CDR3 length: 13 amino acids. Trimming took 8 bases from V and 7 from J, leaving 15 bases between them. Germline V gene data show CDR1 as SEHNR and CDR2 as FQNEAQ (reference sequence). CDR3 sequence: CASGAGTANIQYF. In DNA form, the CDR3 reads TGTGCCAGCGGCGCCGGGACTGCTAACATTCAGTACTTC.

This chain links TRBV19 with TRBJ1-2; TRBD1 might be the D (6 bases). Trimming removed 2 bases at V and 5 bases at J, with 9 bases between. CDR1 is LNHDA and CDR2 is SQIVND in the germline V gene (reference sequence). This CDR3 comprises 13 residues. Here the CDR3 DNA reads TGTGCCAGTAGTATAATAGGACAGTATGGCTACACCTTC. Amino acid sequence: CASSIIGQYGYTF.

This chain uses TRBV9 with TRBJ1-5, with 7 nucleotides matching TRBD1. V dropped 4 bases and J dropped 4; count of bases not matched to a gene: 8. Germline V gene sequence: CDR1 SGDLS, CDR2 YYNGEE. CDR3 size: 15 residues. The CDR3 DNA reads TGTGCCAGCAGCCCCGGGACAGCCCAGAATCAGCCCCAGCATTTT. Its translation: CASSPGTAQNQPQHF.

CDR3 sequence reads: CASSQGRGGLGQYF. In DNA, the CDR3 is TGTGCCAGCAGCCAAGGACGAGGCGGTCTTGGTCAGTACTTC. The rearrangement joins TRBV3-1 (or the pseudogene TRBV3-2) to TRBJ2-4, with D unresolved. The CDR3 runs to 14 residues. The germline V gene has CDR1 LGHDT and CDR2 YNNKEL (reference sequence). V was clipped by 1 base and J by 12 bases, with 16 bases between them.

Worth noting for this clone: One end of the junction does not line up with germline, which may come from a read error. This chain joins TRBV10-1 and TRBJ2-5; 13 bases are a match to TRBD2. CDR1 is WNHNN and CDR2 is SYGVQD in the germline V gene (reference sequence). The CDR3 sequence is 18 residues long. The chain's CDR3 is CVSSESRRTSGGWETQYF. CDR3 nucleotides: TGCGTCAGCAGTGAGTCACGTCGGACTAGCGGGGGCTGGGAGACCCAGTACTTC.

This rearrangement joins TRBV5-1 to TRBJ1-1; TRBD1 aligns across 9 bases. Germline V gives CDR1 SGHRS, CDR2 YFSETQ. CDR3 length equals 15 residues. V dropped 4 bases and J dropped 7; count of bases not matched to a gene: 11. The CDR3 loop is CASSRKLQGAVEAFF. The CDR3 nucleotides read TGCGCCAGCAGCAGGAAATTACAGGGGGCCGTTGAAGCTTTCTTT. The full variable domain, its missing parts supplied by reference TRBV5-1 and TRBJ1-1, is KAGVTQTPRYLIKTRGQQVTLSCSPISGHRSVSWYQQTPGQGLQFLFEYFSETQRNKGNFPGRFSGRQFSNSRSEMNVSTLELGDSALYLCASSRKLQGAVEAFFGQGTRLTVV.